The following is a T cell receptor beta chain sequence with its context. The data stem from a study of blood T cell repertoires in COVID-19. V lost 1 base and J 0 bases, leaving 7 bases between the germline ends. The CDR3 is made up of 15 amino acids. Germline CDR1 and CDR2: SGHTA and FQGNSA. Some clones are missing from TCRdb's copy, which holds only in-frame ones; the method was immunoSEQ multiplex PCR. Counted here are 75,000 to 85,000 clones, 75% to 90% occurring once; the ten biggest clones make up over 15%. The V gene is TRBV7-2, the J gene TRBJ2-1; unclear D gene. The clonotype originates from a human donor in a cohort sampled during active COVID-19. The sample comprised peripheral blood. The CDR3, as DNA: TGTGCCAGCAGCTTAGTGGCGGTCTCCTACAATGAGCAGTTCTTC. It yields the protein CASSLVAVSYNEQFF.